This entry lists 5 T cell receptor beta chains sequenced from one sample in a study of cytomegalovirus exposure and HLA in healthy donors. The PCR had 60 Vbeta and 13 Jbeta primers. The table came from immunoSEQ multiplex PCR; TCRdb's copy has only in-frame clones and leaves some out. The table includes approximately 220,000 clones, about 75% detected once. The sequencing input was PBMCs. All receptors come from a young woman in good health and CMV-seronegative.

The table lists this clone with a few counts. The gene calls are TRBV5-1 and TRBJ2-3, with a weak D call TRBD2 (5 bases). CDR1 is SGHRS, CDR2 YFSETQ, per germline. V was shortened by 2 bases and J by 2 bases, with 12 bases between the two germline ends. CDR3 length: 15 amino acids. In DNA form, the CDR3 reads TGCGCCAGCAGCTTCGAGGGCGGCACCACAGATACGCAGTATTTT. This gives the protein CASSFEGGTTDTQYF.

The rearrangement uses TRBV6-5 and TRBJ2-7; D uncertain. There are 13 residues in the CDR3. The germline V and J ends were trimmed by 5 bases and 3 bases, with 11 bases remaining between them. Germline values: CDR1 MNHEY, CDR2 SVGAGI. In nucleotides, the CDR3 is TGTGCCAGCAGTGCCCAGGAAGTCTACGAGCAGTACTTC. Translated, it gives CASSAQEVYEQYF.

This clone was found a few times. The V and J genes are TRBV4-1 and TRBJ1-1, with D tentatively TRBD1 (6 bases). V dropped 0 bases and J dropped 8 bases, with 13 bases sitting between them. Per germline, CDR1 MGHRA and CDR2 YSYEKL. This CDR3 region has 14 residues. CDR3 nucleotides: TGCGCCAGCAGCCAAGATGGGACAACCCCCGAAGCTTTCTTT. Translation gives CASSQDGTTPEAFF.

The chain joins TRBV18 to TRBJ1-2; the D is unclear. The CDR3 totals 14 residues. Germline assignment: CDR1 KGHSH and CDR2 LQKENI. V gave up 2 bases and J gave up 4 bases, with 11 bases separating them. CDR3 region: CASSPSSGAYGYTF. CDR3 DNA sequence: TGTGCCAGCTCACCAAGCTCGGGAGCCTATGGCTACACCTTC.

This clone has a single count. The chain is built from TRBV27 and TRBJ2-1; 11 nucleotides align to TRBD1. The CDR3 has 16 residues. Germline-derived CDR1 and CDR2 are MNHEY and SMNVEV (reference sequence). V shed 0 bases and J 5 bases; nucleotides not matched to a gene: 3. The CDR3 protein is CASSLSGQGVNNEQFF. CDR3 bases: TGTGCCAGCAGTTTATCGGGACAGGGGGTCAACAATGAGCAGTTCTTC.